Listed here is a single TCR beta chain. Its specificity is unknown. The data originate from a study of Ad26.COV2.S vaccination and SARS-CoV-2 variants. Study-wide background: By the intramuscular route, Ad26.COV2.S was given once, or twice 56 days apart.

This table comes from immunoSEQ multiplex PCR, and its TCRdb copy is limited to in-frame clones, with some not included. Of fewer than 400,000 clones listed, about 86% are singletons. Findings and caveats of the study: For non-spike TCRs, breadth in vaccine recipients resembled that in placebo recipients.

Treatment in this sample: approximately 18 received Ad26.COV2.S at low or high dose, single or two shots; about 5 received placebo; per-sample allocation not given. Samples analyzed were those drawn on day 63 after the first vaccine or placebo injection. Donation came from an adult in Boston who was aged 18-55 years. The receptor comes from a person between 18 and 59 years old who received the Ad26.COV2.S COVID-19 vaccine or a placebo. Material: peripheral blood, obtained in a trial of Ad26.COV2.S vaccine versus placebo.

The CDR3: CASSQNPGLGAGELFF. For the CDR3, the DNA is TGCGCCAGCAGCCAGAATCCGGGACTAGGGGCAGGGGAGCTGTTTTTT. The genes are TRBV4-1 and TRBJ2-2; 8 bases are shared with TRBD2. CDR1 is MGHRA, CDR2 YSYEKL, per germline. Unmatched junction bases numbered 11, after V lost 3 bases and J lost 8 bases. This CDR3 spans 16 amino acids.